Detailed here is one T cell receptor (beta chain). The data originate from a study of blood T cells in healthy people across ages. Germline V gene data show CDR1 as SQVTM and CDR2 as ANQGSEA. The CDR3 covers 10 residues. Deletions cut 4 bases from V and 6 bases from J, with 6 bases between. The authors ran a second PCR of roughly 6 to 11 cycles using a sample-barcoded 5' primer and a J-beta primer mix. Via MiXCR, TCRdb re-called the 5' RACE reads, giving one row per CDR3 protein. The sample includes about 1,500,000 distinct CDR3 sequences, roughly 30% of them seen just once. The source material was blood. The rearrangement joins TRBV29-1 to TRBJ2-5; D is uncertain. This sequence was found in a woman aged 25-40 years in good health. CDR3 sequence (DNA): TGCAGCGTTGCTGACCAGACCCAGTACTTC. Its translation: CSVADQTQYF.